This T cell receptor (beta chain) was found in a study of shared clonotypes between healthy human individuals. Background on the study: Ranging from 18 to 49 in age, donors were a couple of women and a few men. Each donor's CD8 memory used one plate, CD8 naive two, each CD4 subset three.

Method: immunoSEQ multiplex PCR; TCRdb's copy keeps in-frame clones and lacks some. The sample lists hundreds of thousands of clones, about 95% occurring once. Selected positively for CCR7 and CD45RO-negative, naive CD8 cells excluded terminally differentiated effector memory CD45RA+ cells. The origin of this receptor is a woman in her 30s in good health. Sequencing input: naive CD8+ T cells sorted from blood.

CDR3 sequence reads: CASSQDILGNEQFF. As DNA, the CDR3 is TGTGCCAGCAGCCAAGATATCCTCGGAAATGAGCAGTTCTTC. The genes are TRBV5-4 and TRBJ2-1; the D is unclear. CDR3 size: 14 residues. Germline V gives CDR1 SGHNT, CDR2 YYREEE (reference sequence). With 4 bases removed from V and 7 bases from J, the gap between germline ends came to 15 bases. Supplemented by reference TRBV5-4 and TRBJ2-1, the full variable domain reads ETGVTQSPTHLIKTRGQQVTLRCSSQSGHNTVSWYQQALGQGPQFIFQYYREEENGRGNFPPRFSGLQFPNYSSELNVNALELDDSALYLCASSQDILGNEQFFGPGTRLTVL.